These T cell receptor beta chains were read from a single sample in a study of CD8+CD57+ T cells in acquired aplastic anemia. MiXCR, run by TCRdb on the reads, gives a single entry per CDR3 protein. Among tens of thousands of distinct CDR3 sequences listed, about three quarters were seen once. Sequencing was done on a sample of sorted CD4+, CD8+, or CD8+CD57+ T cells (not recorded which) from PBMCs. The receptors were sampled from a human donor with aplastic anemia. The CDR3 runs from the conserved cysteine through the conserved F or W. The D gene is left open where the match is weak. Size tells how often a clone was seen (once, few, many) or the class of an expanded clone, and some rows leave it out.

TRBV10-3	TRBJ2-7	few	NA	TGTGCCATCAGTGATCCTAAACCGGGACACCAGGCCTACGAGCAGTACTTC	CAISDPKPGHQAYEQYF
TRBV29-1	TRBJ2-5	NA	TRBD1	TGCAGCGGCAGGGGGCCGGAGACCCAGTACTTC	CSGRGPETQYF
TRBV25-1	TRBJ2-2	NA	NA	TGTGCCAGCAGTTTAAACGGGGGCCGCAGGGCCGGGGAGCTGTTTTTT	CASSLNGGRRAGELFF
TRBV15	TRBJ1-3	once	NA	TGTGCCACCAGCAGAGTCGGGGGCTCTGGAAACACCATATATTTT	CATSRVGGSGNTIYF
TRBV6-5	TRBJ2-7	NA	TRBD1	TGTGCCAGCAGTTGTTGGGACAGTCCCCCCTACGAGCAGTACTTC	CASSCWDSPPYEQYF
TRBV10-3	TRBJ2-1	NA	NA	TGTGCCATCAGTGAGGGGTCCCTTTTCAATGAGCAGTTCTTC	CAISEGSLFNEQFF
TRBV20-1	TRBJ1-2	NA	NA	TGCAGTGCTAGCGAATCGGCAGGGGAGCTTTATGGCTACACCTTC	CSASESAGELYGYTF
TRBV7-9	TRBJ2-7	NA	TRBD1	TGTGCCAGCAGCTTAGATCGGGACAGGGCCTACGAGCAGTACTTC	CASSLDRDRAYEQYF
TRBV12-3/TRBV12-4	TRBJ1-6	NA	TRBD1	TGTGCCAGCACCAGAACAGGGGATGGATCACCCCTCCACTTT	CASTRTGDGSPLHF
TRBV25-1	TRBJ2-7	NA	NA	TGTGCCAGCAGTGAGCCCCGCGGGCCCCCACGCCACACCTACGAGCAGTACTTC	CASSEPRGPPRHTYEQYF
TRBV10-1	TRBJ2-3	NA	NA	TGCGCCAGCAGTGAGTCTAGCCTTAGTACAGATACGCAGTATTTT	CASSESSLSTDTQYF
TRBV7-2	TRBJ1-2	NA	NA	TGTGCCAGCAAACCGACGGGGAACTATGGCTACACCTTC	CASKPTGNYGYTF
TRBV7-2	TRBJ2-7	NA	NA	TGTGCCAGCAGCTCGGTCCCCGACTACGAGCAGTACTTC	CASSSVPDYEQYF
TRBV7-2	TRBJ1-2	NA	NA	TGTGCCAGCAGCTTACCAACCGGGACAAGCGGCTACACCTTC	CASSLPTGTSGYTF
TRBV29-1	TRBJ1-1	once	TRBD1	TGCAGCGTTGAACCACAGGGGGAGACTGAAGCTTTCTTT	CSVEPQGETEAFF
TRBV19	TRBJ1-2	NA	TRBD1	TGTGCCAGTAGTATAAAAGTTCGGACAGGGTTGAACTATGGCTACACCTTC	CASSIKVRTGLNYGYTF
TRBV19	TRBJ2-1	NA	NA	TGTGCCAGTTCGCAGTACAATGAGCAGTTCTTC	CASSQYNEQFF
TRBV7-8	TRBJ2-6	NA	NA	TGTGCCAGCACCATGGTCGGGGCCAACGTCCTGACTTTC	CASTMVGANVLTF
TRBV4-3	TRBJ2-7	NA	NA	TGCGCCAGCAGCCAAGACAAAGGGGAGTACGAGCGGTACTTC	CASSQDKGEYERYF
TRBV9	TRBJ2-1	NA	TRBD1	TGTGCCAGCAGCGCCGGACAGGGGGCTATCTCCTACAATGAGCAGTTCTTC	CASSAGQGAISYNEQFF
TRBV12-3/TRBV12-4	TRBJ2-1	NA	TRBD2	TGTGCCAGCAGTTTGGGGGGGAACTACAATGAGCAGTTCTTC	CASSLGGNYNEQFF
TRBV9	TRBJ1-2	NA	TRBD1	TGTGCCAGCAGCGGACCGGGACAGGGGTCTCATGGCTACACCTTC	CASSGPGQGSHGYTF
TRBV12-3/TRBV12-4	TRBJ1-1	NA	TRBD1	TGTGCCAGCAGCGCTACCGTGACAGGGGAAATGGGTGAAGCTTTCTTT	CASSATVTGEMGEAFF
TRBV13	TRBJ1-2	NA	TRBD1	TGTGCCAGCAGCTCAGGGACAGACGAAAGGTATGGCTACACCTTC	CASSSGTDERYGYTF
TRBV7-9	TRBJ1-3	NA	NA	TGTGCCAGCAGCTCCGACACGCGAAACACCATATATTTT	CASSSDTRNTIYF
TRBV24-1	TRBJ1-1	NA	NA	TGTGCCACCAGTGATTACGGGAACACTGAAGCTTTCTTT	CATSDYGNTEAFF
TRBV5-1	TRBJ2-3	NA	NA	TGCGCCAGCAGCTTGGAGAAGACCACAGATACGCAGTATTTT	CASSLEKTTDTQYF
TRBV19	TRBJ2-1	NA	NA	TGTGCCAGTAGTATATGGTTGGGAGATGAGCAGTTCTTC	CASSIWLGDEQFF
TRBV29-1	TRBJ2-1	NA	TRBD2	TGCAGCGCTGGGACTAGCGGGAATGAGCAGTTCTTC	CSAGTSGNEQFF
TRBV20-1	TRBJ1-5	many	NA	TGCAGTGCTAGAGCCGCAGTTCATAGCAATCAGCCCCAGCATTTT	CSARAAVHSNQPQHF
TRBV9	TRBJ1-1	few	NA	TGTGCCAGCAGCGTAGCAGAGGGTGAAGCTTTCTTT	CASSVAEGEAFF
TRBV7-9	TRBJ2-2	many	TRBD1	TGTGCCAGCAGCCCCCAGGGACAGGAGCCAGGGGAGCTGTTTTTT	CASSPQGQEPGELFF